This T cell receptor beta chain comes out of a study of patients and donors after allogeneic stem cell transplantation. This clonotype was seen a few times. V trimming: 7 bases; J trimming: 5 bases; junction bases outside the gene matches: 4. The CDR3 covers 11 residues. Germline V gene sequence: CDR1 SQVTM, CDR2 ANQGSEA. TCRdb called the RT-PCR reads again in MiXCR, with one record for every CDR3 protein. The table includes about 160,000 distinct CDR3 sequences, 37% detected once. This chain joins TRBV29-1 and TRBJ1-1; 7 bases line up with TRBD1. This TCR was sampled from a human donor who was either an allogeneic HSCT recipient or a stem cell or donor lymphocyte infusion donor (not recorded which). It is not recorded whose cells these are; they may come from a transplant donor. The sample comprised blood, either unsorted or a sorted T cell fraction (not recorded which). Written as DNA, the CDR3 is TGCAGCGCAGGGGGAGGGACTGAAGCTTTCTTT. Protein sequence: CSAGGGTEAFF.